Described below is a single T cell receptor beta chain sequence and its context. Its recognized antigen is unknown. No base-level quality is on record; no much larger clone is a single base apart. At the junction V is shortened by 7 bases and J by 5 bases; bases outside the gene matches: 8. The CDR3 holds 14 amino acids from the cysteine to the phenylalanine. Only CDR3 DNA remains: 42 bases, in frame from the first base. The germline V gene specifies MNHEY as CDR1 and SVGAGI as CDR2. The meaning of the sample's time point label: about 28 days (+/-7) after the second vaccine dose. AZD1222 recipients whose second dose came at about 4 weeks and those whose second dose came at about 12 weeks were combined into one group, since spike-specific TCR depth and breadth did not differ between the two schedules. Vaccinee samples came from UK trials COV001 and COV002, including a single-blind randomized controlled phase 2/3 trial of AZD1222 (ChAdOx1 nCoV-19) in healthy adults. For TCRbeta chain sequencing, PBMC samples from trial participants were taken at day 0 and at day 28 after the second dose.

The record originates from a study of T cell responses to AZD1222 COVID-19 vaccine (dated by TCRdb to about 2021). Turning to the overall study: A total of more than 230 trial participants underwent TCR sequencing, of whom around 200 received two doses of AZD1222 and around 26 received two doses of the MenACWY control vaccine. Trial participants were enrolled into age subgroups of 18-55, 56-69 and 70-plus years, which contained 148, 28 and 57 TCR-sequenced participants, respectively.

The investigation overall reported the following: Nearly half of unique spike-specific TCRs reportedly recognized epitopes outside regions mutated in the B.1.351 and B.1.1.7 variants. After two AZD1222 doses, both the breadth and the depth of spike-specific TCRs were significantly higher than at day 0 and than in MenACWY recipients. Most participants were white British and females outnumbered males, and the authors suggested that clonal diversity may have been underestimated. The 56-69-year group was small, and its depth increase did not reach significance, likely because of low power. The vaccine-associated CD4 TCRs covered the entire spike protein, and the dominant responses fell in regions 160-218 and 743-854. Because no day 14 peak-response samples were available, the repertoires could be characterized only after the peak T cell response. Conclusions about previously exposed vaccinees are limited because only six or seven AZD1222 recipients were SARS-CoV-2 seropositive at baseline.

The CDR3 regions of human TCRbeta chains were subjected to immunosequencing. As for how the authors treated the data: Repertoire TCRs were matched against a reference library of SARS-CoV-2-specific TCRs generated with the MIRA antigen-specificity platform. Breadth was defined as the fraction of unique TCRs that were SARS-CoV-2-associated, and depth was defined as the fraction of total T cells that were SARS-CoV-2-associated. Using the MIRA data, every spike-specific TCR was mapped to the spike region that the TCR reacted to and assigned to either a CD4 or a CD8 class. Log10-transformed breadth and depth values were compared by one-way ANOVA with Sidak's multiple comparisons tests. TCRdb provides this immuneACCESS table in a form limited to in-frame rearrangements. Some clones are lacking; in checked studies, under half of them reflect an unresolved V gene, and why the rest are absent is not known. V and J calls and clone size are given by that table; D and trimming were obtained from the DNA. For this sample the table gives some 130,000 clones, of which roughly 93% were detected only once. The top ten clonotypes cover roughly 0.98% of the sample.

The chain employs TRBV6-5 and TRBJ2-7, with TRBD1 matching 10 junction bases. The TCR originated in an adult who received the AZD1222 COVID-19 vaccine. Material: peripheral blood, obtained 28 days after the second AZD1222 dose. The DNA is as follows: TGTGCCAGCATTAGACAGGGGGCAGACAACGAGCAGTACTTC. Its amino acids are CASIRQGADNEQYF.